Below, one T cell receptor (beta chain) is given with its context. Participants were aged about 18 to 90 years, lived in 20 to 25 US areas, and enrolled virtually. Recovered status applied to Cohort 3 donors who had two consecutive negative PCRs. It also applied to those with clearance or with symptom resolution. V shed 0 bases, J shed 4 bases, and the junction held 2 bases outside the gene matches. The CDR3 extends over 16 amino acids. In germline, CDR1 is LGHDT, CDR2 YNNKEL (reference sequence). Data came from immunoSEQ multiplex PCR; TCRdb stores just in-frame clones and leaves some out. Among 130,000 to 150,000 clones listed, around 83% were seen once. This sample stems from a study of blood T cell repertoires in COVID-19. On the study more broadly: Sites across the United States, Italy and Spain contributed samples from acute and convalescent COVID-19. PBMCs, B-cell-depleted T cells, or T cells were the source of the cDNA or gDNA that made up the material.

The material sequenced was PBMCs or T cells enriched from blood (not recorded which). The rearrangement links TRBV3-1 (or the pseudogene TRBV3-2) to TRBJ2-2, with 10 nucleotides matching TRBD2. The clonotype comes from a man aged 45-65 years who had recovered from COVID-19. DNA for the CDR3: TGTGCCAGCAGCCAAGAGGAGCGGGGGGGCACCGGGGAGCTGTTTTTT. Translating gives CASSQEERGGTGELFF.